The 28 T cell receptor beta chains presented below share a single source sample, sequenced in a study of cytomegalovirus exposure and HLA in healthy donors. The PCR made use of 60 Vbeta and 13 Jbeta primers. Sequencing was performed with immunoSEQ multiplex PCR; in TCRdb, only in-frame clones are kept and a portion is missing. The sample holds 160,000 or so clones, about two thirds seen once. Sequencing input: PBMCs. All receptors come from a human donor in good health.

The rearrangement links TRBV7-2 to TRBJ1-2; perhaps TRBD1 as D (5 bases). V lost 0 bases and J lost 4, with 12 bases in between. The CDR3 contains 15 residues. The germline V gene encodes CDR1 SGHTA and CDR2 FQGNSA. CDR3 sequence reads: CASSLAGGTSYGYTF. The DNA for the CDR3 is TGTGCCAGCAGCTTAGCGGGGGGGACGAGCTATGGCTACACCTTC.

The chain has TRBV2 and TRBJ2-5, with TRBD2 matching over 8 bases. Germline trimming cut 2 bases from V and 5 bases from J; bases unmatched to any gene: 7. Germline assignment: CDR1 SNHLY and CDR2 FYNNEI. The CDR3 loop spans 15 amino acids. The CDR3 reads CASSETGLVGETQYF. CDR3 sequence (DNA): TGTGCCAGCAGTGAAACGGGACTAGTGGGGGAGACCCAGTACTTC.

The chain carries TRBV6-4 and TRBJ1-6; the match to TRBD1 covers 7 bases. This CDR3 spans 14 amino acids. The V segment lost 6 bases and the J segment 9 bases; nucleotides outside the gene matches: 8. Germline-derived CDR1 and CDR2 are MRHNA and SNTAGT. CDR3 in DNA: TGTGCCAGCAGCCTGACAGGGCCGGGTTCACCCCTCCACTTT. This codes for CASSLTGPGSPLHF.

J is TRBJ2-5 and V is TRBV5-4, with D possibly matching TRBD1 (6 bases). Trimming left V 5 bases short and J 3 bases short, with 23 bases between. The CDR3 is 17 amino acids. CDR1 and CDR2 from the germline V gene are SGHNT and YYREEE (reference sequence). The DNA for the CDR3 is TGTGCCAGCAGAGCGTTCGGTGGACAGACCGGCGAAGAGACCCAGTACTTC. This codes for CASRAFGGQTGEETQYF.

This chain uses TRBV5-1 with TRBJ1-1, with unresolved D. The CDR3 spans 14 residues. V dropped 0 bases and J dropped 1 base, with 7 bases sitting between them. CDR1 is SGHRS and CDR2 is YFSETQ in the germline V gene. CDR3 nucleotide sequence: TGCGCCAGCAGCTTGGTATCAGAGAACACTGAAGCTTTCTTT. Its translation is CASSLVSENTEAFF.

The chain links TRBV10-3 to TRBJ2-2, with 9 positions matching TRBD1. This CDR3 comprises 19 residues. Germline CDR1 and CDR2: ENHRY and SYGVKD. Germline trimming cut 3 bases from V and 6 bases from J; bases unmatched to any gene: 17. DNA for the CDR3: TGTGCCATCAGTGATACCGGGACAGGGACAACACGGATGGCCGGGGAGCTGTTTTTT. Amino acid sequence: CAISDTGTGTTRMAGELFF.

This clone was seen a few times. The chain couples TRBV18 to TRBJ1-1, with a tentative D call TRBD1 (6 bases). The CDR3 loop spans 13 amino acids. Germline CDR1 KGHSH, CDR2 LQKENI. Trimming stripped 4 bases from V and 1 base from J, with 7 bases between. The CDR3 sequence is CASSLQGNTEAFF. As DNA, the CDR3 is TGTGCCAGCTCACTACAGGGGAACACTGAAGCTTTCTTT.

This rearrangement joins TRBV7-6 to TRBJ1-5; D is perhaps TRBD1 (5 bases). The germline CDR1 and CDR2 sequences are SGHVS and FNYEAQ. The CDR3 sequence is 14 residues long. V shed 5 bases and J shed 0 bases, with 8 bases lying between them. CDR3 sequence (DNA): TGTGCCAGCAGCCGACAGACTAGCAATCAGCCCCAGCATTTT. Amino acid sequence: CASSRQTSNQPQHF.

The chain joins TRBV5-1 to TRBJ1-1, with D hard to call. The length of the CDR3 is 15 residues. CDR1 is SGHRS and CDR2 is YFSETQ in the germline V gene. Deletions cut 0 bases from V and 4 bases from J, with 13 bases between. The CDR3 nucleotides read TGCGCCAGCAGCTTGGACGGTCCCGGGAGCACTGAAGCTTTCTTT. It encodes CASSLDGPGSTEAFF.

V gene TRBV29-1 combines with J gene TRBJ2-5; 8 nucleotides align to TRBD2. The V segment lost 7 bases and the J segment 6 bases; nucleotides outside the gene matches: 10. CDR1 and CDR2 from the germline V gene are SQVTM and ANQGSEA. There are 13 residues in the CDR3. The CDR3 loop reads CSGRRGGRQTQYF. CDR3 nucleotide sequence: TGCAGCGGTCGTCGGGGGGGGCGACAGACCCAGTACTTC.

V usage is TRBV5-4 and J usage is TRBJ2-5, with 8 nucleotides matching TRBD2. With 3 bases clipped from V and 2 bases from J, the junction kept 6 bases outside the gene matches. CDR3 size: 15 residues. Germline values: CDR1 SGHNT, CDR2 YYREEE (reference sequence). As DNA, the CDR3 is TGTGCCAGCAGCTGGGATAGCGGGGATCAAGAGACCCAGTACTTC. It specifies CASSWDSGDQETQYF.

The gene calls are TRBV2 and TRBJ2-7, with TRBD1 matching over 12 bases. The CDR3 loop spans 15 amino acids. J lost 1 base, V lost 5 bases, and 3 bases had no gene match. CDR1 is SNHLY, CDR2 FYNNEI, per germline. CDR3 DNA: TGTGCCAGCAGTCCGGGACAGGGGGCGTCCTACGAGCAGTACTTC. Protein: CASSPGQGASYEQYF.

V is TRBV7-9 and J is TRBJ1-1, with 7 positions matching TRBD1. J gave up 12 bases and V 5 bases, and 12 bases lay outside the gene matches. There are 13 residues in the CDR3. CDR1 and CDR2 (germline): SEHNR, FQNEAQ (reference sequence). The CDR3, as DNA: TGTGCCAGCAGCCTAGGGACAGCCGGCGTAACTTTCTTT. It encodes CASSLGTAGVTFF.

The rearrangement links TRBV4-2 to TRBJ2-1; 11 bases match TRBD2. Trimming at V came to 0 bases and at J to 4 bases, leaving 2 bases not matched to a gene. CDR1 is LGHNA and CDR2 is YNFKEQ in the germline V gene. The CDR3 totals 16 residues. The CDR3 reads CASSQDGTSGYNEQFF. CDR3 sequence (DNA): TGTGCCAGCAGCCAAGATGGGACTAGCGGATACAATGAGCAGTTCTTC.

This chain connects TRBV2 to TRBJ1-1; TRBD1 might be the D (5 bases). Per the germline V gene, CDR1 is SNHLY and CDR2 is FYNNEI. Trimming shortened V by 6 bases and J by 0 bases, and 8 bases separated the two germline ends. The CDR3 is made up of 13 amino acids. The CDR3 spells CASSRQLNTEAFF. DNA of the CDR3: TGTGCCAGCAGCAGACAGTTGAACACTGAAGCTTTCTTT.

CDR3 sequence reads: CASSGQKSSYEQYF. For the CDR3, the DNA is TGCGCCAGCAGTGGACAGAAAAGCTCCTACGAGCAGTACTTC. The chain recombines TRBV10-1 with TRBJ2-7, with D perhaps TRBD1 (5 bases). Germline V gene lookup returns CDR1 WNHNN and CDR2 SYGVQD (reference sequence). The CDR3 spans 14 residues. V was shortened by 4 bases and J by 0 bases, with 10 bases between the two germline ends.

CDR3 sequence: CASSFGRDSQSYEQYF. For the CDR3, the DNA is TGTGCCAGCAGCTTCGGACGGGACTCCCAATCGTACGAGCAGTACTTC. The chain is built from TRBV11-3 and TRBJ2-7; TRBD2 is a possible D gene (6 bases). The CDR3 consists of 16 residues. Trimming left V 3 bases short and J 4 bases short, with 19 bases between. Per the germline V gene, CDR1 is SGHNT and CDR2 is YENEEA.

The chain combines TRBV6-5 with TRBJ1-5; weak D call: TRBD1 (6 bases). The V and J ends lost 0 bases and 5 bases respectively, with 11 bases between them. There are 15 residues in the CDR3. The V gene's germline CDR1 is MNHEY and CDR2 SVGAGI. In nucleotides, the CDR3 is TGTGCCAGCAGTTACTCATACAGGGTTGATCAGCCCCAGCATTTT. It is translated as CASSYSYRVDQPQHF.

Here the CDR3 reads CASTYLQETQYF. CDR3 coding DNA: TGTGCCAGCACTTATCTCCAAGAGACCCAGTACTTC. The V and J genes are TRBV7-9 and TRBJ2-5, with D hard to call. CDR3 length: 12 residues. Germline V gene lookup returns CDR1 SEHNR and CDR2 FQNEAQ (reference sequence). Trimming shortened V by 7 bases and J by 1 base, and 7 bases separated the two germline ends.

V is TRBV19 and J is TRBJ2-7; TRBD1 agrees at 8 bases. The germline V gene encodes CDR1 LNHDA and CDR2 SQIVND (reference sequence). Unmatched junction bases numbered 8, after V lost 5 bases and J lost 5 bases. CDR3 length: 14 residues. The CDR3 spells CASSPPDRDHEQYF. CDR3 nucleotides: TGTGCCAGTAGTCCCCCGGACAGGGACCACGAGCAGTACTTC.

This chain links TRBV5-1 with TRBJ2-1; a possible D gene is TRBD1 (5 bases). The CDR3 spans 15 residues. Germline V lookup: CDR1 SGHRS, CDR2 YFSETQ. With 3 bases removed from V and 5 bases from J, the gap between germline ends came to 15 bases. CDR3 coding DNA: TGCGCCAGCAGCTCTATGGACATCTCGAACAATGAGCAGTTCTTC. This sequence encodes CASSSMDISNNEQFF.

The rearrangement joins TRBV27 to TRBJ1-2, with 7 bases fitting TRBD1. Germline assignment: CDR1 MNHEY and CDR2 SMNVEV (reference sequence). The CDR3 spans 15 residues. Germline trimming cut 4 bases from V and 4 bases from J; bases unmatched to any gene: 9. CDR3 coding DNA: TGTGCCAGCAGTTGGGGTGGAGGGGGCGTCTATGGCTACACCTTC. Translating gives CASSWGGGGVYGYTF.

This clone was counted a single time. The rearrangement joins TRBV6-1 to TRBJ2-1; 10 nucleotides line up with TRBD1. The germline V gene has CDR1 MNHNS and CDR2 SASEGT. Trimming took 2 bases from V and 4 from J; bases not matched to a gene: 2. The CDR3 has 15 residues. The CDR3 DNA is TGTGCCAGCAGTGAATGGACAGGGGGATACAATGAGCAGTTCTTC. Residues: CASSEWTGGYNEQFF.

The chain recombines TRBV5-1 with TRBJ2-2; weak D call: TRBD1 (5 bases). Deletions cut 3 bases from V and 4 bases from J, with 13 bases between. The V gene's germline CDR1 is SGHRS and CDR2 YFSETQ. The CDR3 has 15 amino acids. Written as DNA, the CDR3 is TGCGCCAGCAGCTATCGACAGAGCTTCACCGGGGAGCTGTTTTTT. It encodes CASSYRQSFTGELFF. Full variable domain (remainder filled in from reference TRBV5-1 and TRBJ2-2): KAGVTQTPRYLIKTRGQQVTLSCSPISGHRSVSWYQQTPGQGLQFLFEYFSETQRNKGNFPGRFSGRQFSNSRSEMNVSTLELGDSALYLCASSYRQSFTGELFFGEGSRLTVL.

J is TRBJ2-3 and V is TRBV9, with 9 bases aligning to TRBD2. The CDR3 sequence is 20 residues long. Per the germline V gene, CDR1 is SGDLS and CDR2 is YYNGEE. V trimming: 3 bases; J trimming: 5 bases; junction bases outside the gene matches: 22. This CDR3 is CASSDGWTPLASGDGDTQYF. CDR3 nucleotide sequence: TGTGCCAGCAGCGACGGATGGACCCCTTTGGCTAGCGGGGATGGAGATACGCAGTATTTT.

A few counts support this clone. CDR3: CASRRTKNTEAFF. In DNA form, the CDR3 reads TGTGCCAGTAGACGGACAAAGAACACTGAAGCTTTCTTT. The chain links TRBV19 to TRBJ1-1; D may be TRBD1 (5 bases). The CDR3 has 13 amino acids. The ends were cut back, 6 bases at V and 1 base at J, with 9 bases in the middle. Germline assignment: CDR1 LNHDA and CDR2 SQIVND (reference sequence).

In DNA, the CDR3 is TGTGCCAGCACTACTAACGACAGGGAGCAGTTCTTC. This translates into CASTTNDREQFF. The chain recombines TRBV11-3 with TRBJ2-1; possible D gene TRBD1, 6 bases. The V gene's germline CDR1 is SGHNT and CDR2 YENEEA. V shed 7 bases and J shed 10 bases, with 14 bases lying between them. This CDR3 spans 12 amino acids.

The chain employs TRBV7-9 and TRBJ1-2; tentative D call: TRBD1 (6 bases). The CDR3 is made up of 12 amino acids. Trimming cost V 6 bases and J 8 bases, with 13 bases left between them. The germline CDR1 and CDR2 sequences are SEHNR and FQNEAQ (reference sequence). The DNA for the CDR3 is TGTGCCAGCAGTCGGACAGCAGAAGGCTACACCTTC. It specifies CASSRTAEGYTF.